This T cell receptor (beta chain) originates from a study of technical replicates of blood from a handful of donors. CDR1 SGHTA and CDR2 FQGTGA come from the germline V gene. The V segment lost 4 bases and the J segment 5 bases; nucleotides outside the gene matches: 5. CDR3 length: 16 amino acids. Data came from immunoSEQ multiplex PCR; TCRdb stores just in-frame clones and leaves some out. This sample carries about 50,000 clones, nearly 95% of them seen once, and the ten largest clones take 2.5% to 3.5%. Input material: PBMCs. The source is a human donor in good health. Some clones in this sample may be carry-over from other donors' samples. The V call is TRBV7-3, the J call TRBJ2-5; 15 bases line up with TRBD2. The CDR3 sequence: CASSSGLAGGRETQYF. For the CDR3, the DNA is TGTGCCAGCAGCTCCGGACTAGCGGGGGGGCGGGAGACCCAGTACTTC.